The next 10 T cell receptor beta chains were all read from a single sample in a study of T cell changes during pregnancy in multiple sclerosis. Clones were sequenced by immunoSEQ multiplex PCR, and TCRdb holds only the in-frame ones, with some missing. The table records over 50,000 clones, roughly 86% of them present only once. Sample: peripheral blood, taken in the first trimester of pregnancy. Receptors originate from a female donor with multiple sclerosis, enrolled in a pregnancy study.

The V gene is TRBV27, the J gene TRBJ1-1, with TRBD1 identical over 12 bases. V trimming: 3 bases; J trimming: 4 bases; junction bases outside the gene matches: 3. The CDR3 is 15 amino acids. Per germline, CDR1 MNHEY and CDR2 SMNVEV (reference sequence). The CDR3 DNA sequence: TGTGCCAGCAGTTTGGGACAGGGGGCGTTCACTGAAGCTTTCTTT. Translated, it gives CASSLGQGAFTEAFF.

The genes are TRBV10-2 and TRBJ2-1, with 9 bases fitting TRBD2. The CDR3 sequence is 15 residues long. J gave up 5 bases and V 7 bases, and 9 bases lay outside the gene matches. CDR1 WSHSY and CDR2 SAAADI come from the germline V gene. The CDR3 DNA follows: TGCGCCAGCACCCGGGCGGGAGGGTCCCACAATGAGCAGTTCTTC. This encodes CASTRAGGSHNEQFF.

The chain couples TRBV5-1 to TRBJ2-7, with TRBD1 matching 12 bases. This CDR3 is built from 15 residues. The ends lost 2 bases at V and 6 bases at J; junction bases unmatched: 6. Germline CDR1 reads SGHRS; CDR2 reads YFSETQ. The CDR3 protein is CASSLSGTGGPEQYF. DNA for the CDR3: TGCGCCAGCAGCTTATCCGGGACAGGGGGCCCCGAGCAGTACTTC.

The CDR3 DNA sequence: TGTGCCAGCAGCCAGCAGGGATGGGCCACTGAAGCTTTCTTT. It specifies CASSQQGWATEAFF. The V call is TRBV7-2, the J call TRBJ1-1; D perhaps matches TRBD1 (5 bases). From germline, CDR1 is SGHTA and CDR2 FQGNSA. This CDR3 contains 14 residues. V lost 5 bases to trimming and J lost 4 bases, with 14 bases between them.

CDR3 DNA sequence: TGTGCCAGCAGTGAGCGGGTCTTATCCTACGAGCAGTACTTC. Translating gives CASSERVLSYEQYF. The genes are TRBV27 and TRBJ2-7, with D possibly TRBD2 on 6 matching bases. Trimming shortened V by 5 bases and J by 1 base, and 12 bases separated the two germline ends. Germline CDR1 reads MNHEY; CDR2 reads SMNVEV (reference sequence). The CDR3 runs to 14 residues.

The chain carries TRBV19 and TRBJ2-5, with 9 bases fitting TRBD2. Germline V gene sequence: CDR1 LNHDA, CDR2 SQIVND (reference sequence). The CDR3 is 14 amino acids. The J segment lost 1 base and the V segment lost 11 bases, leaving 8 bases of the junction unmatched. The CDR3 is CACNSGGLQETQYF. CDR3 DNA: TGTGCCTGCAATAGCGGGGGCCTCCAAGAGACCCAGTACTTC.

V gene TRBV5-1 combines with J gene TRBJ2-1; 9 nucleotides match TRBD2. The CDR3 has 14 amino acids. The germline V gene encodes CDR1 SGHRS and CDR2 YFSETQ. The trim removed 2 bases at V and 5 bases at J, leaving 2 bases unmatched. CDR3: CASSFASGDNEQFF. CDR3 nucleotides: TGCGCCAGCAGCTTCGCTAGCGGGGACAATGAGCAGTTCTTC.

V gene TRBV27 combines with J gene TRBJ2-3; possible D gene TRBD2, 5 bases. There are 16 residues in the CDR3. CDR1 and CDR2 from the germline V gene are MNHEY and SMNVEV (reference sequence). The germline V and J ends were trimmed by 6 bases and 0 bases, with 16 bases remaining between them. The CDR3 DNA reads TGTGCCAGCAGAGGAGGTCGACTTGCTAGCACAGATACGCAGTATTTT. The encoded protein is CASRGGRLASTDTQYF.

In DNA, the CDR3 is TGCGCCAGCAGTCACCCGATACTAGCGGGAGGTAGGAATGAGCAGTTCTTC. Protein: CASSHPILAGGRNEQFF. The chain is built from TRBV23-1 and TRBJ2-1; TRBD2 agrees at 12 bases. TRBV23-1 is treated as an ORF (open reading frame) with a function not yet certain. Trimming cost V 3 bases and J 7 bases; bases outside gene matches: 10. There are 17 residues in the CDR3.

The V gene is TRBV18, the J gene TRBJ2-5; a possible D gene is TRBD2 (6 bases). Germline CDR1 reads KGHSH; CDR2 reads LQKENI. The CDR3 is made up of 13 amino acids. V was pared by 2 bases and J by 5 bases, with 9 bases between. The CDR3 loop is CASSPGGGETQYF. CDR3 nucleotides: TGTGCCAGCTCACCAGGGGGAGGTGAGACCCAGTACTTC.